One TCR beta chain is described in this entry. The antigen is undetermined. The CDR3 spans 13 residues. Germline assignment: CDR1 DFQATT and CDR2 SNEGSKA (reference sequence). Trimming stripped 3 bases from V and 0 bases from J, with 6 bases between. A second PCR of about 7 to 12 cycles used a sample-barcoded 5' primer and a J-beta primer mix. TCRdb reanalysed the 5' RACE reads using MiXCR and keeps one entry per CDR3 protein. The sample holds hundreds of thousands of distinct CDR3 sequences, about 56% seen once. The data stem from a study of blood T cells in healthy people across ages. The study's findings and limits: Long-lived donors had more naive CD4+ cells and higher diversity than aged donors.

V and J are TRBV20-1 and TRBJ2-4; tentatively, D is TRBD2 (6 bases). The TCR sequence derives from a man aged 40-55 years in good health. The sequencing sample was made of blood. CDR3 bases: TGCAGTGCTAGCGGGAGAGCCAAAAACATTCAGTACTTC. Translated, it gives CSASGRAKNIQYF.